This T cell receptor (beta chain) is from a study of OX40 agonist ivuxolimab in advanced cancers. Study overall: A mean age of around 60 years, range about 20 to 85, was recorded, and 70% to 85% were male. Of the participants, around 43% had some prior anti-PD-1, anti-PD-L1 or anti-CTLA-4 therapy, which was allowed. Study-wide findings and caveats: Specificity for antigen went undetermined in the expanded peripheral T cells.

Comment on this clone: The antigen is not known.

Here immunoSEQ multiplex PCR was the method, and the copy in TCRdb shows in-frame clones only, minus some. The data show about 89,000 clones, approximately 91% seen once. Germline V lookup: CDR1 SGDLS, CDR2 YYNGEE. V lost 4 bases, J lost 0 bases, and 14 bases lay in between. CDR3 length: 16 amino acids. The material sequenced was CD4+ or CD8+ T cells sorted from blood, taken in a trial of the OX40 agonist ivuxolimab. This chain links TRBV9 with TRBJ2-1, with D uncertain. The TCR sequence derives from an adult with an advanced solid tumor such as melanoma, head and neck, liver or kidney cancer. The CDR3 region is CASSLSDSSSYNEQFF. The CDR3 DNA is TGTGCCAGCAGCCTCTCAGACTCTAGCTCCTACAATGAGCAGTTCTTC.